Listed below are T cell receptor beta chains from one sample, sequenced in a study of patients and donors after allogeneic stem cell transplantation. Using its own MiXCR run on the RT-PCR reads, TCRdb lists one record per CDR3 protein. The data contain roughly 230,000 distinct CDR3 sequences, 11% to 15% of them singletons. The sequencing input was blood, either unsorted or a sorted T cell fraction (not recorded which). These receptor sequences come from a human donor who was either an allogeneic HSCT recipient or a stem cell or donor lymphocyte infusion donor (not recorded which). It is not recorded whose cells these are; they may come from a transplant donor. The CDR3 runs from the conserved cysteine through the conserved F or W. D genes are given only for firm matches. Clone size, where shown, is once, few, many, or a class for clones that have expanded.

TRBV19	TRBJ1-4	.	.	TGTGCCAGTAGCCGAAATGAAAAACTGTTTTTT	CASSRNEKLFF
TRBV6-1	TRBJ2-2	.	.	TGTGCCAGCACTAAACCCCGGGGGGGCGACAGGGGGACCACCGGGGAGCTGTTTTTT	CASTKPRGGDRGTTGELFF
TRBV20-1	TRBJ2-1	.	many	TGCAGTGCTAGAGATTCCACTAGGAACTACAATGAGCAGTTCTTC	CSARDSTRNYNEQFF
TRBV6-2/TRBV6-3	TRBJ1-6	TRBD1	.	TGTGCCAGCAATCAGGGGGCGCGTAATTCACCCCTCCACTTT	CASNQGARNSPLHF
TRBV7-2	TRBJ1-2	.	few	TGTGCCAGCAGCGTTAACAGCCACCGCTATGGCTACACCTTC	CASSVNSHRYGYTF
TRBV27	TRBJ2-4	.	few	TGTGCCAGCAGTTCGGCAGGTTCTAGGGCGGAAAAAAACATTCAGTACTTC	CASSSAGSRAEKNIQYF
TRBV14	TRBJ2-3	TRBD1	few	TGTGCCAGCAGCCTGCGACAGGGGGGATCTGGAGATACGCAGTATTTT	CASSLRQGGSGDTQYF
TRBV20-1	TRBJ2-5	TRBD2	many	TGCAGTGCTAGAGATCTGCGGGACTATCAAGAGACCCAGTACTTC	CSARDLRDYQETQYF
TRBV12-3/TRBV12-4	TRBJ2-3	TRBD2	many	TGTGCCAGCAGTTTAGCAGCGGGAGTAATAGATACGCAGTATTTT	CASSLAAGVIDTQYF
TRBV20-1	TRBJ2-1	.	.	TGCAGCGCCCGCCCCTACAATGAGCAGTTCTTC	CSARPYNEQFF
TRBV28	TRBJ1-2	.	.	TGTGCCAGCAGTCCCCAGTTTACCCTCCACCATGGCTACACCTTC	CASSPQFTLHHGYTF
TRBV28	TRBJ1-1	TRBD1	.	TGTGCCAGCAGTCCCCCTCGACAGGGGATGAGCACTGAAGCTTTCTTT	CASSPPRQGMSTEAFF
TRBV11-1	TRBJ1-5	.	few	TGTGCCAGCAGCTTACCAGAGGACAGCGATAGCAATCAGCCCCAGCATTTT	CASSLPEDSDSNQPQHF
TRBV12-3/TRBV12-4	TRBJ1-6	TRBD1	.	TGTGCCAGCACCCTAAATACAGGGGGGAGTGGGGCCCTCCACTTT	CASTLNTGGSGALHF
TRBV5-1	TRBJ2-7	TRBD1	many	TGCGCCAGCAGCTTGGCCCCGGGACAGGGTGTTTACGAGCAGTACTTC	CASSLAPGQGVYEQYF
TRBV2	TRBJ2-1	TRBD2	few	TGTGCCAGCAGCGGACTAGCGGGAGTCTATGAGCAGTTCTTC	CASSGLAGVYEQFF
TRBV7-2	TRBJ2-5	TRBD1	.	TGTGCCAGCAGCCCCGGTTCAACAGGGGCCCAAGAGACCCAGTACTTC	CASSPGSTGAQETQYF
TRBV29-1	TRBJ1-1	TRBD1	few	TGCAGCGTCCCCGGGACAGGCCTTCTCGGGGCTTTCTTT	CSVPGTGLLGAFF
TRBV29-1	TRBJ2-7	TRBD2	.	TGCAGCGTCGGCGGACTAGCGGGGGGGTTCTACGAGCAGTACTTC	CSVGGLAGGFYEQYF
TRBV12-3/TRBV12-4	TRBJ2-7	TRBD2	many	TGTGCCAGCAGTTACCCGACTAGCGGGAGGTACGAGCAGTACTTC	CASSYPTSGRYEQYF
TRBV4-3	TRBJ1-4	TRBD1	many	TGCGCCAGCTCTCAGATGGGGGGACAGGCGGAAAAACTGTTTTTT	CASSQMGGQAEKLFF
TRBV7-9	TRBJ2-7	.	.	TGTGCCAGCATCAAAATTAGGGCGGGCTTGTACGAGCAGTACTTC	CASIKIRAGLYEQYF
TRBV5-1	TRBJ2-7	TRBD2	many	TGCGCCAGCAGCCGGACTAGCGGGGCCTACGAGCAGTACTTC	CASSRTSGAYEQYF
TRBV9	TRBJ2-2	.	few	TGTGCCAGCAGCGCAACAGGGAGCCGGGTCACCGGGGAGCTGTTTTTT	CASSATGSRVTGELFF
TRBV7-2	TRBJ2-2	TRBD2	.	TGTGCCAGCAGCTTAAGGCTAGCGGGAGTCGGGGAGCTGTTTTTT	CASSLRLAGVGELFF
TRBV7-2	TRBJ2-3	TRBD2	few	TGTGCCAGCAGCTCTAGCGGGGGGAGGGATACGCAGTATTTT	CASSSSGGRDTQYF
TRBV10-3	TRBJ1-4	.	.	TGTGCCATCAGTGAAACAGGCGCAACTAATGAAAAACTGTTTTTT	CAISETGATNEKLFF
TRBV25-1	TRBJ2-7	TRBD2	.	TGTGCCAGCAGTGAATTGGCGGGGGATTACGAGCAGTACTTC	CASSELAGDYEQYF
TRBV5-6	TRBJ2-3	.	many	TGTGCCAGCAGCTTGATACGACTAGATACGCAGTATTTT	CASSLIRLDTQYF
TRBV2	TRBJ2-3	TRBD2	many	TGTGCCAGCAGTGAACTAGCGGGAGCGGGCCACCCAGATACGCAGTATTTT	CASSELAGAGHPDTQYF
TRBV20-1	TRBJ2-1	TRBD2	.	TGCAGTGCTGGGGGACTAGCGGGGCGGAAGCAGTTCTTC	CSAGGLAGRKQFF
TRBV15	TRBJ2-7	.	many	TGTGCCACCAGCAGAGATCTCGGCGGGAAGGTCGAGCAGTACTTC	CATSRDLGGKVEQYF
TRBV7-9	TRBJ2-2	.	few	TGTGCCAGCAGCTTAGATCGACAGATCAACACCGGGGAGCTGTTTTTT	CASSLDRQINTGELFF
TRBV21-1	TRBJ2-7	.	few	TGTGCCAGCACCCTGTGTCTGGGACAGCGCTACGAGCAGTACTTC	CASTLCLGQRYEQYF
TRBV6-1	TRBJ1-5	.	.	TGTGCCAGCAGTCCTTCCGTGGGGTCGGGACAGCCCCAGCATTTT	CASSPSVGSGQPQHF
TRBV30	TRBJ2-7	TRBD2	.	TGTGCCTGGAGTGTAGCCGGGGGGGCTACCTACGAGCAGTACTTC	CAWSVAGGATYEQYF
TRBV18	TRBJ2-1	.	.	TGTGCCAGCTCACCAGAGGCAGGGTTTATCAATGAGCAGTTCTTC	CASSPEAGFINEQFF
TRBV9	TRBJ2-1	TRBD2	few	TGTGCCAGCAGCGTGCTAGCGGGAGACGGGGGTGAGCAGTTCTTC	CASSVLAGDGGEQFF
TRBV5-1	TRBJ2-7	TRBD2	many	TGCGCCAGCAGCCACGACCTAGCGGGAGTGGCCGAGCAGTACTTC	CASSHDLAGVAEQYF
TRBV12-3/TRBV12-4	TRBJ2-2	.	.	TGTGCCAGCAGTTTAGCGCCTTTTGGTTTGGATTTTGGCAGGAACACCGGGGAGCTGTTTTTT	CASSLAPFGLDFGRNTGELFF
TRBV29-1	TRBJ2-5	.	many	TGCAGCGTTGGTGTGGAGACCCAGTACTTC	CSVGVETQYF
TRBV6-5	TRBJ1-5	TRBD1	.	TGTGCCAGCAGTTATGGTGGACAGGGCTGGCAGCCCCAGCATTTT	CASSYGGQGWQPQHF
TRBV20-1	TRBJ2-7	TRBD1	few	TGCAGTGCTAATCGACAGGGGCCCTACGAGCAGTACTTC	CSANRQGPYEQYF
TRBV14	TRBJ1-2	TRBD1	many	TGTGCCAGCAGCCAAGGTCCCAGGGGGTACTATGGCTACACCTTC	CASSQGPRGYYGYTF
TRBV12-3/TRBV12-4	TRBJ1-6	.	many	TGTGCCAGCAGTGGGGCTTCGGGCCATAATTCACCCCTCCACTTT	CASSGASGHNSPLHF
TRBV5-6	TRBJ1-3	.	.	TGTGCCAGCAGCTCCCCGGGCGGCTCTGGAAACACCATATATTTT	CASSSPGGSGNTIYF